The clone carrying this T cell receptor beta chain occurred many times. The antigen remains undetermined. CDR3 regions were amplified by Arm-PCR using iRepertoire HTBI primers to build TCR beta libraries. From the multiplex PCR reads, TCRdb called clonotypes with MiXCR, one entry per CDR3 protein. The sample yields 350,000 to 450,000 distinct CDR3 sequences, under 25% seen once. The time point denotes: persistent/refractory GD, antithyroid drugs over 5 years with positive TRAb. Extracted PBMC RNA gave rise to the TCR library. Looked up from germline, CDR1 is LNHNV and CDR2 is YYDKDF (reference sequence). The length of the CDR3 is 16 residues. Trimming pared 0 bases from V and 4 bases from J, leaving 15 bases between. The entry originates in a study of regulatory T cells in long-lasting Graves disease. Study-wide results and caveats: Relative to new patients (around 1,000), persistent patients exhibited greater sharing of public clonotypes (approximately 2,700). Persistent Graves' cases showed lower TCR diversity than newly diagnosed cases.

This sequence was found in a female donor with Graves disease. The J gene is TRBJ2-5, the V gene TRBV15; tentatively, D is TRBD2 (6 bases). This sample comprised peripheral blood mononuclear cells (PBMCs), obtained when the disease was refractory, from a patient treated with antithyroid drugs. The CDR3 sequence is CATSRDGGTFAETQYF. The CDR3 DNA reads TGTGCCACCAGCAGAGATGGGGGGACCTTCGCAGAGACCCAGTACTTC.